This entry concerns a single T cell receptor (beta chain). Germline V gene data show CDR1 as SGHRS and CDR2 as YFSETQ. V was clipped by 4 bases and J by 9 bases; unmatched bases: 17. CDR3 length: 17 amino acids. These data are taken from a study of Tregs in tolerant kidney transplant recipients. Mixed chimerism was transient after nonmyeloablative marrow transplants from related graft donors. TCRdb's copy holds only in-frame clones and misses some; the assay was immunoSEQ multiplex PCR. The sample shows roughly 64,000 clones, 80% to 90% of them seen only once. The chain is built from TRBV5-1 and TRBJ2-1; 9 bases line up with TRBD2. Sequences were derived from CD4+ T cells from blood (PBMCs), sampled 6 months after the transplant. The receptor's source is a human patient who received a combined kidney and bone marrow transplant. The graft donor may have contributed some T cells. The CDR3 loop reads CASSTTIFGTSIFEQFF. The CDR3 DNA is TGCGCCAGCAGCACTACTATCTTCGGGACTAGCATATTTGAGCAGTTCTTC.